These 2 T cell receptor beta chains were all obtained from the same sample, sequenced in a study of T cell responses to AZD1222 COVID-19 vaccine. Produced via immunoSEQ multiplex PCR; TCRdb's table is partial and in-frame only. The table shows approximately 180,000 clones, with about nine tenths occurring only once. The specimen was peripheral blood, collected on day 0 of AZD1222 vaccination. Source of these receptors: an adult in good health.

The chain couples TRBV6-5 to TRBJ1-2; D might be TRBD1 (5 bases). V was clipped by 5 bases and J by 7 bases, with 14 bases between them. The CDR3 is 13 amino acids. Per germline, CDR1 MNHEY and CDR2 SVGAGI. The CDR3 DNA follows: TGTGCCAGCAGTCCGGGGGGTGGGATTGGCTACACCTTC. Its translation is CASSPGGGIGYTF.

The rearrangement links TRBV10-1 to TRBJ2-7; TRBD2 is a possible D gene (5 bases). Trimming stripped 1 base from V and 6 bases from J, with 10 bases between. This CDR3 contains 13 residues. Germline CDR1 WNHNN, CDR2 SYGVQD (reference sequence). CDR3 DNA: TGCGCCAGCAGTGAGTGGGTAGAGGGCGAGCAGTACTTC. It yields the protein CASSEWVEGEQYF.